This entry describes one TCR beta chain. This clonotype occurred a few times. Its recognized antigen is unknown. One end of the junction is discordant with germline, which a read error may explain. Library construction relied on 5' RACE. Instrument used: Illumina HiSeq 2500. A second PCR of about 7 to 12 cycles was performed with a sample-barcoded 5' primer and a J-beta primer mix. Each TCR beta cDNA molecule received a unique molecular identifier from a template-switch 5' adaptor carrying 12 random nucleotides. Each sample yielded at least 2.5 million CDR3-containing paired-end reads. All of the RNA was converted into first-strand cDNA using the Mint cDNA synthesis kit, with a TRBC-specific oligonucleotide serving as the primer. All cDNA was treated with uracil-DNA glycosylase and then went through a first 18-cycle PCR with the universal primers M1SS and BC2_uni_R. The published analysis was carried out like this. For normalization, 1 million high-quality reads were randomly selected from each sample, with every read carrying a distinct molecular identifier. Reads sharing molecular identifiers were discarded rather than binned into consensus sequences. MiTCR, set to a Q25 quality threshold and the strictest error-elimination algorithm, was used for CDR3 identification, clonotype clustering and error correction. A nonparametric unseen species model with Euler transformation was used to estimate lower-bound total TCR beta diversity. The public sequencing data were trimmed at Q25 with fastp and processed into clonotypes with MiXCR by TCRdb, which kept only in-frame beta chains. Rows are unified per CDR3 protein, each entry keeping the most common DNA and genes. The V and J calls here are based on TCRdb, not the publication. In all, the sample holds around 1,000,000 distinct CDR3 sequences, and roughly 24% of those were seen once. The ten largest account for approximately 0.71% of the sample.

The data derive from a study of blood T cells in healthy people across ages (dated by TCRdb to between 2014 and 2017). About the study as a whole: In model experiments, template switching captured roughly one uniquely barcoded TCR beta cDNA molecule for every two T cells. The study measured age-related changes in TCR beta repertoire diversity using deep sequencing normalized with unique cDNA molecular identifiers. The donors were split into four age groups: young (average 16 years), middle-aged (about 40), aged (more than 60) and long-lived (over 75). Using the same blood draw, the study looked at two additional independent replicas of 1 million unique cDNA reads for two donors, one aged 18 to 30 and the other aged 80 or older. The full study reports these points: Observed TCR beta diversity per million T cells fell roughly linearly with age, and a significant reduction was already apparent by age around 36. Because donor CMV infection status was unknown, age-related changes in expanded clonotypes were potentially confounded. Since profiling was done on bulk unsorted PBMCs, naive and antigen-experienced compartments could not be conclusively compared. Estimates of total diversity from one million sequenced T cells were regarded as lower bounds and underestimates. The percentage of naive T cells measured by flow cytometry correlated strongly with observed TCR beta diversity. Compared with the aged group, the long-lived group had more naive CD4+ T cells, fewer expanded clones and increased TCR diversity, suggesting age selection.

Systemically healthy Caucasian individuals from Russia, 39 in total and aged roughly 6 to 90 years, were included as donors. Approximately 9.3 milliliters of peripheral blood were collected from each donor into EDTA-treated Vacutainer tubes. Ficoll-Paque density-gradient centrifugation was used to isolate PBMCs, with at least 6.5 million per sample. Trizol reagent was used to extract total RNA from the PBMCs, yielding at least 5 micrograms per sample. Naive CD45RAhigh/CD27high T cell percentages were measured by flow cytometry on a PBMC aliquot from every donor. These data also formed part of another study, on T cells of mothers and their children. The second study also describes: Nine systemically healthy Caucasian individuals served as donors, namely three mothers together with their six children. cDNA synthesis used all of the extracted RNA, with 1.5 ug of RNA in each 15 ul reaction. Sample barcodes and 2-4 random nucleotides were added via the M1S primer in the second PCR. More than 8 million TCR beta CDR3 reads were obtained from each mother, and roughly 3 million reads were obtained from each child. Thymic selection shapes the output of TCR recombination in a similar way in related and unrelated pairs, and inherited differences have a minor effect. Normalized repertoire overlap in related mother-child pairs was always slightly higher than in unrelated mother-child pairs, but the difference was never significant. No persistent microchimeric T cell clones were detected, at a sensitivity of roughly 99 clones per million clonotypes. In the study, deep NGS was used to compare the TCR beta repertoires of mothers and children, and features distinguishing related mother-child pairs from unrelated individuals were sought. The mean age was about 37 +/- 4 years for the mothers and about 12 +/- 4 years for the children. After adapter ligation with NEBNext reagents, the libraries were sequenced on Illumina HiSeq 2000 with 100+100 nt paired-end reads. To prevent cross-contamination, the mother and child libraries were prepared a month apart and were sequenced in separate runs. Between 500,000 and 2,000,000 distinct TCR beta clonotypes were identified per donor. Naive TCR beta clonotypes were estimated from low-frequency clonotypes matched to each donor's FACS-determined naive share, without sorting.

The origin of this receptor is a girl aged 2 to 10 in good health. Sequencing was performed on blood.

The CDR3 corresponds to CASSQAGLGEIQYF. The sequence in DNA is TGTGCCAGCAGCCAAGCAGGGTTGGGCGAGATCCAGTACTTC. This chain is built from TRBV4-2 and TRBJ2-5, and the D gene may be TRBD1, 5 bases matching. The CDR3 numbers 14 residues from cysteine through phenylalanine. Only the CDR3 DNA is retained, 42 bases long and in frame from the first base. As encoded in the germline V gene, CDR1 is LGHNA while CDR2 is YNFKEQ.